Included here is one T cell receptor beta chain sequence, with context. Only a few counts were recorded for this clone. Its antigen is currently not known. The sample holds no much larger clone one base away, and base qualities are not on file. All of the isolated RNA was reverse transcribed with the High Capacity cDNA Reverse Transcription Kit, so expressed TCRB transcripts were sequenced. Deep immunoSEQ sequencing was applied to naive, central memory and regulatory T cell samples, giving an average of around 4 million total reads per sample. Sorted cells were lysed in RLT buffer, and RNA was extracted using DNase-treated RNeasy Micro or Mini kits according to cell number. Each cell subset was processed on its own to prevent cross-contamination, while patient and healthy donor samples were processed together. The immunoSEQ multiplex PCR was used to amplify TCRB sequences from cDNA, generating 87-bp fragments that spanned the CDR3 region. The amplicons were sequenced using the Illumina HiSeq platform. Regarding the original processing steps: PCR bias was computationally corrected using synthetic template baselines, reads within Hamming distance 2 were collapsed, and singletons that could not be merged were discarded. Reads were aligned against IMGT to assign V, D and J genes, CDR3 length and insertions or deletions at six rearrangement sites. Within each subset, clonotype counts were normalized to sorted cell number, after which true diversity and Gini coefficients were computed with the tcR R package. The overlap coefficient, calculated on TCRB nucleotide sequences, was used to measure repertoire sharing. Out-of-frame TCRB sequences from naive cells were analyzed as a proxy for the pre-selection repertoire. In its TCRdb copy, this immuneACCESS table keeps in-frame sequences only and misses some clones. Where compared with another copy, unresolved V genes explain less than half of these, and the others have no known cause. Clone size and V and J calls were adopted from that table, with D and trimming inferred from the DNA. The sample table lists hundreds of thousands of clones, over 12% of them with a count of one. The top ten clones comprise 0.035% to 0.04% of the sample.

Each donor gave one peripheral blood draw, averaging around 120 mL, which was collected into heparinised tubes. A BD FACSAria II and a panel including CD45RO, CCR7, CD25, CD127, CD95 and CD27 were used to sort naive, central memory, regulatory and stem cell-like memory CD4+ T cells. Purity was above 95% for every sorted population. PBMCs were isolated right away by Lymphoprep density gradient centrifugation and were stained directly, without culture. So that batch effects would be minimized, each experiment stained and sorted samples in pairs, pairing one healthy donor with one patient. The germline V gene (reference sequence) provides CDR1 MNHEY and CDR2 SMNVEV. The CDR3 sequence holds 16 residues, the cysteine and phenylalanine included. Just CDR3 DNA is preserved here, 48 bases in frame from base 1. At the junction V is shortened by 5 bases and J by 8 bases; bases outside the gene matches: 15.

This specimen comes from a study of beta chain features in type 1 diabetes (dated by TCRdb to the late 2010s). For the wider study: Mean age, gender distribution, total cell number and subset yield did not differ between patients and healthy donors. A total of roughly 100 million sorted cells were examined across all samples, and RNA yield correlated strongly with the number of cells per subset. The study compared TCRB repertoires of sorted circulating CD4+ T cell subsets between recently diagnosed type 1 diabetes patients and matched healthy donors. Regulatory and stem cell-like memory subsets were obtained from only 8 patients and roughly 8 healthy donors, while naive and central memory subsets were obtained from all 30 or so donors. On the study overall, not on this receptor specifically: Only small numbers of individuals were included in the HLA sub-analyses, which left unresolved whether HLA type had any influence on TCRB rearrangement. Naive, central memory and regulatory TCRB repertoires appeared to be more similar among patients than among healthy donors. In all four CD4+ subsets, TCRB CDR3 length was moderately but significantly shorter in type 1 diabetes patients. At VDJ recombination sites, type 1 diabetes patients had fewer insertions and more deleted nucleotides, which implies abnormalities in thymic rearrangement. Because cDNA was sequenced instead of genomic DNA, highly expressing activated cells could be over-represented, though the groups showed no difference in activation or CD3 levels. Shorter templates might be favored by PCR, yet because patient and control samples were amplified and corrected together, any such skew would affect both groups equally.

This receptor chain uses TRBV27 and TRBJ2-4; 7 junctional bases match TRBD2. The sequencing input was naive CD4+ T cells from blood. Explained via the paper, the cell subset or site label denotes: true naive CD4+ T cells. The sequence was collected from a man aged 18-30 years with type 1 diabetes. The CDR3 here reads CASSPPGTQGGDIQYF. The DNA sequence is as follows: TGTGCCAGCAGTCCCCCCGGGACCCAGGGAGGGGACATTCAGTACTTC.